The clone carrying this TCR beta chain was observed a handful of times. Its antigen is unknown. This specimen comes from a study of regulatory T cells in long-lasting Graves disease. Study-level information: Over 5 years on antithyroid drugs plus positive TSH receptor antibodies marked Graves' disease as persistent. Study results and limitations: The researchers studied only peripheral blood, not thyroid tissue. Compared with new cases, persistent Graves' patients showed reduced TCR diversity.

This sample's time point: persistent/refractory GD, antithyroid drugs over 5 years with positive TRAb. Generation of the TCR library employed RNA extracted from PBMCs. iRepertoire HTBI primers and Arm-PCR of CDR3 regions built TCR beta libraries. TCRdb ran MiXCR on the multiplex PCR reads and lists one entry per CDR3 protein. The sample lists around 300,000 distinct CDR3 sequences, roughly a fifth occurring once. Source: peripheral blood mononuclear cells (PBMCs), taken when the disease was refractory, from a patient treated with antithyroid drugs. This sequence originates from a female donor with Graves disease.

The CDR3 region has the DNA TGTGCCAGCATGACTTTAGGGAGCAATCAGCCCCAGCATTTT. As protein: CASMTLGSNQPQHF. The chain employs TRBV27 and TRBJ1-5, with D unclear. In germline, CDR1 is MNHEY, CDR2 SMNVEV (reference sequence). V was cut by 7 bases and J by 1 base, with 11 bases left in between. CDR3 length equals 14 residues.